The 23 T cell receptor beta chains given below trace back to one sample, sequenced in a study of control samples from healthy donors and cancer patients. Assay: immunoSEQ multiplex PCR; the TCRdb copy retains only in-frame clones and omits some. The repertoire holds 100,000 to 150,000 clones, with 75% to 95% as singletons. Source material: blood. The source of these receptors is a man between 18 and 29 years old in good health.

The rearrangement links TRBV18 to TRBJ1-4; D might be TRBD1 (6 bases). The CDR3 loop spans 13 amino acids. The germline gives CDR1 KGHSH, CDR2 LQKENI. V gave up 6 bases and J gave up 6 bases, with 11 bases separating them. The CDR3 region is CASSSNRDEKLFF. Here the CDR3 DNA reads TGTGCCAGCTCTTCAAACAGGGATGAAAAACTGTTTTTT.

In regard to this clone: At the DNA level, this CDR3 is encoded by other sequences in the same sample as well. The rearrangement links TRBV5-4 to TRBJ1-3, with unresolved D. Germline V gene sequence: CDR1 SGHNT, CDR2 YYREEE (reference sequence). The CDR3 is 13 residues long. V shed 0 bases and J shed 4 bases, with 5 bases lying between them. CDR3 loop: CASSLGGGNTIYF. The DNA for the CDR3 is TGTGCCAGCAGCTTGGGAGGGGGAAACACCATATATTTT.

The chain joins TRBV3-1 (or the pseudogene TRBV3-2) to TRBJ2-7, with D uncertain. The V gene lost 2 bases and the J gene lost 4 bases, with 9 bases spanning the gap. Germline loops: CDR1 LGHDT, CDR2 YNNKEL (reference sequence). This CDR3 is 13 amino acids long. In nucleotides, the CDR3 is TGTGCCAGCAGCCAACGACTCAGATACGAGCAGTACTTC. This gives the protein CASSQRLRYEQYF.

The CDR3 coding sequence is TGTGCCAGCAGTTTGGTTGGGCCCCAGCATTTT. It specifies CASSLVGPQHF. V gene TRBV28 combines with J gene TRBJ1-5; unclear D gene. Germline V gene lookup returns CDR1 MDHEN and CDR2 SYDVKM. The V and J ends lost 3 bases and 9 bases respectively, with 6 bases between them. There are 11 residues in the CDR3.

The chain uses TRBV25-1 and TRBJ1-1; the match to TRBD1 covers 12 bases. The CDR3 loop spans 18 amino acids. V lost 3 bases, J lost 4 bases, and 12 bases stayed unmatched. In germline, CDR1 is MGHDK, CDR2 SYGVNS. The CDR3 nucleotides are TGTGCCAGCAGTGACCCTAGGGGACAGGGGGCCTCTGGCACTGAAGCTTTCTTT. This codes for CASSDPRGQGASGTEAFF.

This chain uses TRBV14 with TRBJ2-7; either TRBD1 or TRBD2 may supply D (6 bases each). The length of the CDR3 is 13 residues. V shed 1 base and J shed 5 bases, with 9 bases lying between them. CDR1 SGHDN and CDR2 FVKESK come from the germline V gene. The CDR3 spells CASSQGRGDEQYV. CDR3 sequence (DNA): TGTGCCAGCAGCCAAGGGAGGGGGGACGAGCAGTACGTC.

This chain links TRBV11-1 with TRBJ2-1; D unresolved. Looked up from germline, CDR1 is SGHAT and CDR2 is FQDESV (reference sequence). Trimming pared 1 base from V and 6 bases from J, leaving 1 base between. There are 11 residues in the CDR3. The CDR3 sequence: CASSLGNEQFF. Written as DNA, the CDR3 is TGTGCCAGCAGCTTAGGCAATGAGCAGTTCTTC.

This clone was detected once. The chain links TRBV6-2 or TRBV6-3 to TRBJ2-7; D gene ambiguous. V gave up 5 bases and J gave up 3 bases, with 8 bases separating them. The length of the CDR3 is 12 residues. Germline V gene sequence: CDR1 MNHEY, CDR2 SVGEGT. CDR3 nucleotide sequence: TGTGCCAGCAGTAACCTGGGCTACGAGCAGTACGTC. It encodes CASSNLGYEQYV.

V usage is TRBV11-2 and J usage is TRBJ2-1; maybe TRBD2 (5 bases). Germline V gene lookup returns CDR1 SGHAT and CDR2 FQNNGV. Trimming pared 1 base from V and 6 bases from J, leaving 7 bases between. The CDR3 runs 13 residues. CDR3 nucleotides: TGTGCCAGCAGCTTAGCTAGCTTCAATGAGCAGTTCTTC. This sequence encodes CASSLASFNEQFF.

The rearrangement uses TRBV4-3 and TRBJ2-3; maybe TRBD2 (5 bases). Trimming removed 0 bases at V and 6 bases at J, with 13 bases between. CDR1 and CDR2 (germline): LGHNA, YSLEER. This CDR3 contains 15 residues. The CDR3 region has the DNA TGCGCCAGCAGCCAAGATCGGGGTACGACGGATACGCAGTATTTT. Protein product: CASSQDRGTTDTQYF.

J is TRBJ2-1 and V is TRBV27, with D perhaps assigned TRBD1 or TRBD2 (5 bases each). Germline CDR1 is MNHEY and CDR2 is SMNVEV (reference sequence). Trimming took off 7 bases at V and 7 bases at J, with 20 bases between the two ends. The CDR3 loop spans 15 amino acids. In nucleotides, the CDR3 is TGTGCCAGCATCGCCCCGTCGGGGACCCCGAATGAGCAGTTCTTC. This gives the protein CASIAPSGTPNEQFF.

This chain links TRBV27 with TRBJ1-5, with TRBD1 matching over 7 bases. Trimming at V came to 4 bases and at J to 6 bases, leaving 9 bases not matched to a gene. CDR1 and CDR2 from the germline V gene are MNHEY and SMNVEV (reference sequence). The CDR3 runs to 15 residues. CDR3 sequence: CASSSMGAGGQPQHF. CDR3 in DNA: TGTGCCAGCAGTTCAATGGGGGCAGGGGGTCAGCCCCAGCATTTT.

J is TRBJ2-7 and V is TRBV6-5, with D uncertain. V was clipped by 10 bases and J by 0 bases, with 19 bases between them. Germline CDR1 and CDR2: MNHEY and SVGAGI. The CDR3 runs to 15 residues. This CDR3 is CATDSWSISSYEQYV. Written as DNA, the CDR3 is TGTGCCACCGATTCGTGGTCGATCAGCTCCTACGAGCAGTACGTC.

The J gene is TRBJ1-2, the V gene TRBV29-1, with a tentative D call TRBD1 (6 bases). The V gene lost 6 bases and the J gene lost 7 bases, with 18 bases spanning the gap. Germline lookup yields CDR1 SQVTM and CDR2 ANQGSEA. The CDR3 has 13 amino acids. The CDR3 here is CSVGEGGALGYTF. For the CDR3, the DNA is TGCAGCGTAGGCGAGGGGGGGGCGCTTGGCTACACCTTC.

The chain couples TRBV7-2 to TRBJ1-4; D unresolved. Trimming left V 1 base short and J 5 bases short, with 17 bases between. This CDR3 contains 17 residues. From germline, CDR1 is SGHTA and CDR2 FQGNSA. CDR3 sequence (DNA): TGTGCCAGCAGCTTAGGACCGGTAGGAGGGCTAAATGAAAAACTGTTTTTT. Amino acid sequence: CASSLGPVGGLNEKLFF. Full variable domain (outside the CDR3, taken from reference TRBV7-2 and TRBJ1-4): GAGVSQSPSNKVTEKGKDVELRCDPISGHTALYWYRQSLGQGLEFLIYFQGNSAPDKSGLPSDRFSAERTGGSVSTLTIQRTQQEDSAVYLCASSLGPVGGLNEKLFFGSGTQLSVL.

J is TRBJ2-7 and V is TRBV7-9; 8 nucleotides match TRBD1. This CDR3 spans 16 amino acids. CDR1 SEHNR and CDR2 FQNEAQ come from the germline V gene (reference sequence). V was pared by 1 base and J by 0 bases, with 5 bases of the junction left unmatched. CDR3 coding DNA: TGTGCCAGCAGCTTAGGGCCGGGACAGGTCTCCTACGAGCAGTACTTC. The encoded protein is CASSLGPGQVSYEQYF.

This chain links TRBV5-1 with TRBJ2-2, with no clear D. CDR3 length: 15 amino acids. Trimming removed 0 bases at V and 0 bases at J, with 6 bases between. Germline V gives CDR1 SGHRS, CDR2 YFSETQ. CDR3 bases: TGCGCCAGCAGCTTGGTACAGTCGAACACCGGGGAGCTGTTTTTT. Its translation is CASSLVQSNTGELFF.

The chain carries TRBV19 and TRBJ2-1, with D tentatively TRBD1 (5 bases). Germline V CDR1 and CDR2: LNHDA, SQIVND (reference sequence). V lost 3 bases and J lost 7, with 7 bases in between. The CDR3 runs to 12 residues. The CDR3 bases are TGTGCCAGTAGTATGGGGCTTAATGAGCAGTTCTTC. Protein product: CASSMGLNEQFF.

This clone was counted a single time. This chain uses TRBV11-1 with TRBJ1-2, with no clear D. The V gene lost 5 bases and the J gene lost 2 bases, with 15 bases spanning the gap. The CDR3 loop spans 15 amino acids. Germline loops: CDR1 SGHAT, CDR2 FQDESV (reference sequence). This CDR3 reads CASSPATRLNYGYTF. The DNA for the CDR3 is TGTGCCAGCAGCCCAGCGACGAGGTTAAACTATGGCTACACCTTC. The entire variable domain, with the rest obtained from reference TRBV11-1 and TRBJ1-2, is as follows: EAEVAQSPRYKITEKSQAVAFWCDPISGHATLYWYRQILGQGPELLVQFQDESVVDDSQLPKDRFSAERLKGVDSTLKIQPAELGDSAMYLCASSPATRLNYGYTFGSGTRLTVV.

CDR3: CASTYPQGAGTGELFF. The CDR3 DNA reads TGTGCCAGTACCTACCCACAGGGGGCGGGGACCGGGGAGCTGTTTTTT. The chain employs TRBV19 and TRBJ2-2; 9 positions match TRBD1. Per the germline V gene, CDR1 is LNHDA and CDR2 is SQIVND (reference sequence). With V trimmed by 7 bases and J by 5 bases, 11 bases remained unmatched. There are 16 residues in the CDR3.

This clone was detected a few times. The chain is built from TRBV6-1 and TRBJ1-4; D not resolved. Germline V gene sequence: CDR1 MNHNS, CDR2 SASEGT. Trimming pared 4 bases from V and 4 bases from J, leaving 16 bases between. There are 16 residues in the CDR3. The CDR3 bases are TGTGCCAGCAGTGCTGATGGACGGACTTATAATGAAAAACTGTTTTTT. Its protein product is CASSADGRTYNEKLFF.

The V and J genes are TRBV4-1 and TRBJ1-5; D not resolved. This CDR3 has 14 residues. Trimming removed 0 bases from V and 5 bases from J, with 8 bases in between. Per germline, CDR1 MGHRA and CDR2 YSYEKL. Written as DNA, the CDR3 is TGCGCCAGCAGCCAAGATACAGCCGATCAGCCCCAGCATTTT. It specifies CASSQDTADQPQHF.

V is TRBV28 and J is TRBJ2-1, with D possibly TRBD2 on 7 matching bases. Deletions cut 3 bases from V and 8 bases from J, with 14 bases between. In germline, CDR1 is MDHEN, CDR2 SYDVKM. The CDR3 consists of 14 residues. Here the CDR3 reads CASSFPGGGDEQFF. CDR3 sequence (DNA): TGTGCCAGCAGTTTTCCGGGGGGCGGCGATGAGCAGTTCTTC.